The source of this TCR beta chain is a study of cytomegalovirus exposure and HLA in healthy donors. Whole-study results and caveats: Apparent HLA restriction characterized most CMV-associated TCR beta chains in a later analysis. Confirmation in vitro established that a few CMV-associated chains were specific for CMV antigens. Analyses of presence and absence presupposed an approximately uniform sequencing depth across donors. Prior analysis indicated that the majority of TCR beta V segments exhibited productivity approximately 87% or approximately 30% of the time.

This PCR relied on a set of 60 Vbeta primers and 13 Jbeta primers. Repertoires were generated with immunoSEQ multiplex PCR, while TCRdb's copy carries only in-frame clones and drops some. This table lists tens of thousands of clones. In the case of this clone: Antigen: not known.

Germline V gene lookup returns CDR1 SGHVS and CDR2 FQNEAQ. Trimming took off 0 bases at V and 4 bases at J, with 7 bases between the two ends. The length of the CDR3 is 13 residues. This sequence was found in a woman between 40 and 55 years old in good health and CMV-seropositive. The source material was PBMCs. The rearrangement joins TRBV7-8 to TRBJ2-7, with D possibly matching TRBD2 (5 bases). Here the CDR3 reads CASSLAGDYEQYF. CDR3 nucleotide sequence: TGTGCCAGCAGCTTAGCCGGGGATTACGAGCAGTACTTC.